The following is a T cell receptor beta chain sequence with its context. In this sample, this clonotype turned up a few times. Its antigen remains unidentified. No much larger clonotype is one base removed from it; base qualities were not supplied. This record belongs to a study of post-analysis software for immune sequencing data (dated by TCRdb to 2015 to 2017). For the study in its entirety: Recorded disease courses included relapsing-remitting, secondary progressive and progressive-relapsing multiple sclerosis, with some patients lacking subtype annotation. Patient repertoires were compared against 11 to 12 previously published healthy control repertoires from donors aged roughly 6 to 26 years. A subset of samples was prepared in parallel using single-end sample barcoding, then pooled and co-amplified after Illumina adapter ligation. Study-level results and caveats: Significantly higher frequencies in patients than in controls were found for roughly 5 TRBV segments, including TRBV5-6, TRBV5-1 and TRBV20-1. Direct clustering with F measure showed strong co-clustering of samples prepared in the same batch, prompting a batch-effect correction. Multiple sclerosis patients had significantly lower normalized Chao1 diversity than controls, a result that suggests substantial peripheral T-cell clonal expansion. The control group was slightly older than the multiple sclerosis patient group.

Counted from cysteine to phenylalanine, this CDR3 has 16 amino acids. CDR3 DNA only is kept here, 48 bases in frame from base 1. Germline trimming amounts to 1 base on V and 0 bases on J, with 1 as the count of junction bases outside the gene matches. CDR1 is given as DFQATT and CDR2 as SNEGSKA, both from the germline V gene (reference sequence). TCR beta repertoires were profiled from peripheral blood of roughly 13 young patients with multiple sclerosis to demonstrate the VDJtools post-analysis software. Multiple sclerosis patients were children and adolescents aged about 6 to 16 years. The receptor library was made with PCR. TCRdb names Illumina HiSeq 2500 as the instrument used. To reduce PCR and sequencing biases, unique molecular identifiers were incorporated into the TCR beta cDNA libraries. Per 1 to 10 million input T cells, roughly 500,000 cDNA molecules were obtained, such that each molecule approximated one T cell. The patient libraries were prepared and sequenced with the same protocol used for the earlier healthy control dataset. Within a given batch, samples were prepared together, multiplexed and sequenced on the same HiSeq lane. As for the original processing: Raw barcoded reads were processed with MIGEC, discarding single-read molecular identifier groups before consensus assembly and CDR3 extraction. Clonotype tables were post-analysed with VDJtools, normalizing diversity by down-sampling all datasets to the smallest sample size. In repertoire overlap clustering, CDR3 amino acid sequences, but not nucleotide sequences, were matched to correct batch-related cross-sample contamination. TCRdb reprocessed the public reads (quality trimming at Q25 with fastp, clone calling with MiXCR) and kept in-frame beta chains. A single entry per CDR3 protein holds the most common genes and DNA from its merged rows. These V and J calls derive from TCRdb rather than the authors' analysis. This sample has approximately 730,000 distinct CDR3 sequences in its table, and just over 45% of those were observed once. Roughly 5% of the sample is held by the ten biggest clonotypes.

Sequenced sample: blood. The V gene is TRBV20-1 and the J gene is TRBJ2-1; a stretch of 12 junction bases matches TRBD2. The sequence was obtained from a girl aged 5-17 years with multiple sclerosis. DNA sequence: TGCAGTGCTAGAGTGACTAGCGGGAGCTCCTACAATGAGCAGTTCTTC. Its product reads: CSARVTSGSSYNEQFF.